Listed below are T cell receptor beta chains from one sample, sequenced in a study of Tregs in tolerant kidney transplant recipients. Their target antigens are unknown. Sequenced by immunoSEQ multiplex PCR; TCRdb stores in-frame clones only, minus some. The table shows about 11,000 clones, with around 90% occurring only once. The source was Tregs from blood cultured with allogeneic cells, collected before the transplant. Every receptor here comes from a human patient who received a combined kidney and bone marrow transplant. The CDR3 runs from the conserved cysteine through the conserved F or W. A D gene is named only where the DNA matches it firmly. Size is omitted from some rows. Given values are once, few, many or a class for expanded clones.

abundance	v_gene	j_gene	d_gene	CDR3nt	CDR3aa
few	TRBV7-6	TRBJ2-2	NA	TGTGCCAGCAGCATAACAGGGAGACGCGGGGAGCTGTTTTTT	CASSITGRRGELFF
NA	TRBV7-9	TRBJ2-5	TRBD1	TGTGCCAGCAGCGGACCCCGGGACAGCTACCAAGAGACCCAGTACTTC	CASSGPRDSYQETQYF
NA	TRBV27	TRBJ2-5	TRBD2	TGTGCCAGCAGTCCGCTAGCGGGAGTAGGGGGAGAGACCCAGTACTTC	CASSPLAGVGGETQYF
NA	TRBV5-4	TRBJ2-7	NA	TGTGCCAGCAGCCACGTGACGCGAAGCTCCTACGAGCAGTACTTC	CASSHVTRSSYEQYF
once	TRBV15	TRBJ1-1	NA	TGTGCCACCAGCAGACCCCTCAGTGAAAGAAAGCTTTTCTTT	CATSRPLSERKLFF
NA	TRBV7-2	TRBJ2-7	TRBD2	TGTGCCAGCAGCTTAGGTCCAGCGGGGGGATCCGAGCAGTACTTC	CASSLGPAGGSEQYF
NA	TRBV12-2	TRBJ1-6	NA	TGTGCAAGTCGCTTAGAACCTATGCATCTCCTGGAGAGCTCCTATAATTCACCCCTCCACTTT	CASRLEPMHLLESSYNSPLHF
NA	TRBV7-9	TRBJ2-2	NA	TGTGCCAGCAGTCCCTGGGGGGACCCCGGGGAGCTGTTTTTT	CASSPWGDPGELFF
NA	TRBV28	TRBJ1-2	TRBD1	TGTGCCAGCCTAACAGGGGACGACTACTATGGCTACACCTTC	CASLTGDDYYGYTF
NA	TRBV5-1	TRBJ1-4	TRBD1	TGCGCCAGCAGCGGACCCGACAGGGGTAGTGAAAAACTGTTTTTT	CASSGPDRGSEKLFF
NA	TRBV20-1	TRBJ2-3	TRBD2	TGCAGTGCTACCGGACTAGCGGCGCAGTATTTT	CSATGLAAQYF
NA	TRBV7-9	TRBJ1-2	NA	TGTGCCAGCAGCTTAGACCCGGGGGACTATGGCTACACCTTC	CASSLDPGDYGYTF
NA	TRBV7-2	TRBJ2-3	TRBD2	TGTGCCAGCAGCCCTAGCGGGAGGGCGGGAGATACGCAGTATTTT	CASSPSGRAGDTQYF
NA	TRBV5-1	TRBJ1-1	NA	TGCGCCAGCAGCTTAGGGCCTTCGGGGAACACTGAAGCTTTCTTT	CASSLGPSGNTEAFF
NA	TRBV19	TRBJ2-7	TRBD2	TGTGCCAGTAGTCCTCCAGCGGGGGGGCCTAACGAGCAGTACTTC	CASSPPAGGPNEQYF
NA	TRBV19	TRBJ2-3	TRBD2	TGTGCCAGTAGTATCCTAGCGGGAGGGTCAGATACGCAGTATTTT	CASSILAGGSDTQYF
NA	TRBV9	TRBJ2-1	NA	TGTGCCAGCGCCCGACAGTGGGATGAGCAGTTCTTC	CASARQWDEQFF
NA	TRBV7-8	TRBJ2-2	TRBD1	TGTGCCAGCAGCTTGGGGACAGGGACGAACACCGGGGAGCTGTTTTTT	CASSLGTGTNTGELFF
once	TRBV6-5	TRBJ2-3	NA	TGTGCCAGCAGTGCATTCCTCACGGCTGATACGCAGTATTTT	CASSAFLTADTQYF
NA	TRBV20-1	TRBJ2-5	NA	TGCAGTGCTAGAGATCAAGAGACCCAGTACTTC	CSARDQETQYF
NA	TRBV4-3	TRBJ2-3	TRBD2	TGCGCCAGCAGCCTTAACCCCGGGACTAGCGGGGGGGCTGGCGTGGAGTATTTT	CASSLNPGTSGGAGVEYF
NA	TRBV7-9	TRBJ1-2	NA	TGTGCCAGCAGCTTAGTGAAGGATTCCGGGGGCTACACCTTC	CASSLVKDSGGYTF
NA	TRBV18	TRBJ1-2	NA	TGTGCCAGCTCACCTCACTACTATGGCTACACCTTC	CASSPHYYGYTF
NA	TRBV7-2	TRBJ2-6	NA	TGTGCCAGCAGCGCCGTTTCTGGGGCCAACGTCCTGACTTTC	CASSAVSGANVLTF
once	TRBV18	TRBJ1-4	NA	TGTGCCAGCTCACCAGGGTTACCCGATGAAAAACTGTTTTTT	CASSPGLPDEKLFF
NA	TRBV7-2	TRBJ2-5	NA	TGTGCCAGCAGCTTAGGGTGGGAGACCCAGTACTTC	CASSLGWETQYF
once	TRBV9	TRBJ1-5	TRBD1	TGTGCCAGCAGCGTAGAGGCAGGGGGGCAGCCCCAGCATTTT	CASSVEAGGQPQHF
NA	TRBV4-2	TRBJ2-4	TRBD1	TGTGCCAGCAGCCATCTATTGGGCAGGGGGCGCTCGGGAGCCAAAAACATTCAGTACTTC	CASSHLLGRGRSGAKNIQYF
NA	TRBV12-5	TRBJ2-5	TRBD2	TGTGCTAGTGGTCTTCGGACTAGCGGGGTAAAACAAGAGACCCAGTACTTC	CASGLRTSGVKQETQYF
NA	TRBV11-3	TRBJ2-7	NA	TGTGCCAGCAGCTTTGGAGGTTCCTACGAGCAGTACTTC	CASSFGGSYEQYF
NA	TRBV7-2	TRBJ1-1	TRBD1	TGTGCCAGCAGCTTCCAGGGGGCGCCGCTTGAAGCTTTCTTT	CASSFQGAPLEAFF
NA	TRBV4-1	TRBJ2-2	NA	TGCGCCAGCAGCCAAGAGACGGACCTTTTCACCGGGGAGCTGTTTTTT	CASSQETDLFTGELFF
once	TRBV6-5	TRBJ1-5	NA	TGTGCCAGCAGTTACGGCAGGTTGCACAATCAGCCCCAGCATTTT	CASSYGRLHNQPQHF
NA	TRBV28	TRBJ2-7	NA	TGTGCCAGCAGTTTACTCTCTCAGGCGTACGAGCAGTACTTC	CASSLLSQAYEQYF
NA	TRBV5-6	TRBJ2-7	NA	TGTGCCAGCAGCTTAAGGTACGAGCAGTACTTC	CASSLRYEQYF
NA	TRBV2	TRBJ2-2	NA	TGTGCCAGCAGTGGAAGAACGAACACCGGGGAGCTGTTTTTT	CASSGRTNTGELFF
NA	TRBV4-2	TRBJ2-3	TRBD2	TGTGCCAGCAGCCAAGATCCTAGCGGGGGGGCTATAGATACGCAGTATTTT	CASSQDPSGGAIDTQYF
NA	TRBV19	TRBJ2-3	NA	TGTGCCAGTAGTGCTGGCTTGGGTGCTAGCACAGATACGCAGTATTTT	CASSAGLGASTDTQYF
NA	TRBV6-5	TRBJ2-7	NA	TGTGCCAGCAGTCTAGGGAGCTCCTACGAGCAGTACTTC	CASSLGSSYEQYF
NA	TRBV5-4	TRBJ2-2	TRBD2	TGTGCCAGCAGCCGAAGCGGGAGGGTCGCCGGGGAGCTGTTTTTT	CASSRSGRVAGELFF
NA	TRBV7-9	TRBJ1-4	NA	TGTGCCAGCAGCCAGGCAGGAAAACTGTTTTTT	CASSQAGKLFF
NA	TRBV6-1	TRBJ2-3	NA	TGTGCCAGCCTTAAGGGGGACACAGATACGCAGTATTTT	CASLKGDTDTQYF
NA	TRBV19	TRBJ2-3	TRBD2	TGTGCCAGTACTAGCGGGGGGTCTAGCACAGATACGCAGTATTTT	CASTSGGSSTDTQYF
NA	TRBV30	TRBJ2-2	NA	TGTGCCTGGAGTCCGGGGGACTCCCCTACCGGGGAGCTGTTTTTT	CAWSPGDSPTGELFF
NA	TRBV4-1	TRBJ2-5	NA	TGCGCCAGCAGCCCTCGGGGGGCGGTGGAGACCCAGTACTTC	CASSPRGAVETQYF
NA	TRBV4-1	TRBJ2-7	TRBD2	TGCGCCAGCAGCCAACCTAGCGGGAGGGCGGCGGACTCCTACGAGCAGTACTTC	CASSQPSGRAADSYEQYF
NA	TRBV20-1	TRBJ2-1	NA	TGCAGTGGCATTTCTGAGCAGTTCTTC	CSGISEQFF
NA	TRBV4-1	TRBJ2-1	TRBD2	TGCGCCAGCAGCCCGAACCCAGCGGGAGGTTACAATGAGCAGTTCTTC	CASSPNPAGGYNEQFF
NA	TRBV6-1	TRBJ1-1	NA	TGTGCCAGCAGCCTCAGGTCGTGGAACACTGAAGCTTTCTTT	CASSLRSWNTEAFF
NA	TRBV5-1	TRBJ2-3	TRBD2	TGCGCCAGCAGCAAGTCCGGGACTAGCGGAACAGATACGCAGTATTTT	CASSKSGTSGTDTQYF
NA	TRBV4-3	TRBJ1-2	NA	TGCGCCAGCAGTGAAACCTCCATTCGGAACGTCGACTATGGCTACACCTTC	CASSETSIRNVDYGYTF
few	TRBV5-1	TRBJ2-1	TRBD2	TGCGCCAGCAGCTGGCTAGCGGGGGGGTTAAATGAGCAGTTCTTC	CASSWLAGGLNEQFF
NA	TRBV7-2	TRBJ2-1	TRBD2	TGTGCCAGCAGCTTAGATGGGCGGGAGGGCTGGAATGAGCAGTTCTTC	CASSLDGREGWNEQFF